The 26 T cell receptor beta chains reported below all come from one sample, sequenced in a study of vaccination effects on CD4 cells after COVID-19. Cells that had been cultured for 10 days were the source of isolated CD4+ T cells. Their antigens are not known. Clones were read by immunoSEQ multiplex PCR, and TCRdb kept only the in-frame ones, dropping some. The sample holds approximately 37,000 clones, 65% to 80% seen once. The sample here was CD4+ T cells from PBMCs cultured without peptide, taken before COVID-19 vaccination. These receptor sequences come from a human donor who received a COVID-19 vaccine.

This clone is a singleton in its sample. V is TRBV6-5 and J is TRBJ1-1, with D perhaps TRBD1 (5 bases). The CDR3 runs to 15 residues. The germline V and J ends were trimmed by 2 bases and 1 base, with 11 bases remaining between them. CDR1 and CDR2 (germline): MNHEY, SVGAGI. CDR3 sequence (DNA): TGTGCCAGCAGTTACGGGGGACTCCAGAACACTGAAGCTTTCTTT. Its translation is CASSYGGLQNTEAFF.

V and J are TRBV11-3 and TRBJ2-2; 7 bases line up with TRBD1. V lost 3 bases and J lost 6; bases outside the gene matches: 10. The CDR3 is 16 residues long. Germline V gene lookup returns CDR1 SGHNT and CDR2 YENEEA. The CDR3 DNA follows: TGTGCCAGCAGCTTTACCAGGGGGAGAACGGCCGGGGAGCTGTTTTTT. Translation gives CASSFTRGRTAGELFF.

The chain couples TRBV27 to TRBJ2-5; tentative D call: TRBD2 (7 bases). CDR3 length equals 13 residues. The V and J ends lost 5 bases and 4 bases respectively, with 11 bases between them. The germline CDR1 and CDR2 sequences are MNHEY and SMNVEV (reference sequence). CDR3 amino acids: CASSEGGRETQYF. CDR3 DNA sequence: TGTGCCAGCAGTGAGGGGGGGCGAGAGACCCAGTACTTC.

This chain connects TRBV19 to TRBJ1-5, with D perhaps matching TRBD1 (5 bases). Germline CDR1 and CDR2: LNHDA and SQIVND (reference sequence). Trimming stripped 8 bases from V and 4 bases from J, with 18 bases between. This CDR3 comprises 15 residues. The CDR3, as DNA: TGTGCCAGTCCTCATTCCCGGGACGAGAATCAGCCCCAGCATTTT. Translated: CASPHSRDENQPQHF.

This chain joins TRBV12-5 and TRBJ1-1, with a tentative D call TRBD1 (5 bases). The CDR3 contains 15 residues. From germline, CDR1 is LGHNT and CDR2 FRNRAP. The V end lost 5 bases, the J end lost 5 bases, and 18 bases lay between the germline ends. Here the CDR3 DNA reads TGTGCTAGTGGTCTTGGCGGGGGTGGAGGGACTGAAGCTTTCTTT. The encoded protein is CASGLGGGGGTEAFF.

This chain links TRBV19 with TRBJ1-1; no reliable D call. The ends were cut back, 2 bases at V and 0 bases at J, with 10 bases in the middle. Germline CDR1 and CDR2: LNHDA and SQIVND (reference sequence). This CDR3 contains 15 residues. The CDR3 DNA reads as TGTGCCAGTAGTATAAAGGCCAACCTGAACACTGAAGCTTTCTTT. It translates to CASSIKANLNTEAFF.

This clone showed up just a few times. This sequence joins TRBV19 and TRBJ2-2, with 7 bases matching TRBD2. Germline V gives CDR1 LNHDA, CDR2 SQIVND (reference sequence). J gave up 1 base and V 9 bases, and 5 bases lay outside the gene matches. The CDR3 spans 14 residues. The CDR3: CASGAGVNTGELFF. For the CDR3, the DNA is TGTGCCAGCGGGGCGGGGGTGAACACCGGGGAGCTGTTTTTT.

The chain recombines TRBV6-2 or TRBV6-3 with TRBJ1-3; D remains unclear. Germline V gene lookup returns CDR1 MNHEY and CDR2 SVGEGT. This CDR3 spans 17 amino acids. V was clipped by 0 bases and J by 0 bases, with 12 bases between them. The DNA for the CDR3 is TGTGCCAGCAGTTACTCGCACAGCCTAAACTCTGGAAACACCATATATTTT. Its protein is CASSYSHSLNSGNTIYF.

V and J are TRBV29-1 and TRBJ1-4; possible D gene TRBD1, 6 bases. V lost 4 bases, J lost 11 bases, and 14 bases lay in between. In germline, CDR1 is SQVTM, CDR2 ANQGSEA. The CDR3 loop spans 12 amino acids. The CDR3 DNA reads as TGCAGCGTTGTCAAACAGGGAGGGAAACTGTTTTTT. It specifies CSVVKQGGKLFF.

This chain uses TRBV3-1 (or the pseudogene TRBV3-2) with TRBJ2-1; tentative D call: TRBD2 (5 bases). Trimming took off 1 base at V and 1 base at J, with 14 bases between the two ends. The CDR3 runs 17 residues. Germline V gives CDR1 LGHDT, CDR2 YNNKEL (reference sequence). CDR3: CASSQALGAMSYNEQFF. The CDR3 nucleotides read TGTGCCAGCAGCCAAGCTCTGGGAGCGATGTCCTACAATGAGCAGTTCTTC.

This chain uses TRBV18 with TRBJ1-1; D remains ambiguous. This CDR3 is 13 amino acids long. Germline V CDR1 and CDR2: KGHSH, LQKENI. V lost 3 bases and J 0 bases, leaving 5 bases between the germline ends. CDR3: CASSPGVNTEAFF. CDR3 bases: TGTGCCAGCTCACCTGGTGTGAACACTGAAGCTTTCTTT.

The rearrangement uses TRBV6-5 and TRBJ2-2; tentatively, D is TRBD1 (6 bases). The CDR3 sequence is 15 residues long. Trimming took 6 bases from V and 0 from J, leaving 11 bases between them. Germline loops: CDR1 MNHEY, CDR2 SVGAGI. The CDR3 DNA sequence: TGTGCCAGCAGACTCACAGGGACGAACACCGGGGAGCTGTTTTTT. This codes for CASRLTGTNTGELFF.

This chain connects TRBV28 to TRBJ1-5, with 8 bases aligning to TRBD1. Germline loops: CDR1 MDHEN, CDR2 SYDVKM. V lost 4 bases, J lost 2 bases, and 4 bases stayed unmatched. This CDR3 has 15 residues. The CDR3 protein is CASSSTGGGNQPQHF. CDR3 in DNA: TGTGCCAGCAGTTCCACAGGGGGGGGCAATCAGCCCCAGCATTTT.

This chain links TRBV11-1 with TRBJ2-1; 7 positions agree with TRBD1. The CDR3 is made up of 14 amino acids. Looked up from germline, CDR1 is SGHAT and CDR2 is FQDESV (reference sequence). The ends lost 1 base at V and 10 bases at J; junction bases unmatched: 7. This CDR3 reads CASSLGGTAWEQFF. The CDR3 DNA reads TGTGCCAGCAGCTTAGGGGGGACAGCTTGGGAGCAGTTCTTC.

The chain is built from TRBV5-1 and TRBJ2-3; D unresolved. Trimming pared 4 bases from V and 6 bases from J, leaving 15 bases between. The CDR3 contains 14 residues. Germline CDR1 SGHRS, CDR2 YFSETQ. CDR3 amino acids: CASSDSINTDTQYF. The CDR3 DNA is TGCGCCAGCAGCGATTCCATAAACACGGATACGCAGTATTTT. Drawing the rest from reference TRBV5-1 and TRBJ2-3, the complete variable domain is KAGVTQTPRYLIKTRGQQVTLSCSPISGHRSVSWYQQTPGQGLQFLFEYFSETQRNKGNFPGRFSGRQFSNSRSEMNVSTLELGDSALYLCASSDSINTDTQYFGPGTRLTVL.

This clone has a single count. This sequence joins TRBV5-5 and TRBJ1-4; TRBD1 is a possible D gene (5 bases). The CDR3 covers 14 residues. Germline V gene data show CDR1 as SGHKS and CDR2 as YYEKEE (reference sequence). V shed 1 base and J shed 4 bases, with 8 bases lying between them. CDR3 bases: TGTGCCAGCAGCTTGAGGGACTATAATGAAAAACTGTTTTTT. Protein sequence: CASSLRDYNEKLFF.

The chain uses TRBV19 and TRBJ2-4; TRBD2 matches at 13 bases. The ends lost 2 bases at V and 3 bases at J; junction bases unmatched: 1. The CDR3 consists of 16 residues. Germline V gene data show CDR1 as LNHDA and CDR2 as SQIVND (reference sequence). The CDR3 bases are TGTGCCAGTAGTATACGACTAGCGGGAGGCAAAAACATTCAGTACTTC. This sequence encodes CASSIRLAGGKNIQYF.

This clone showed up just a few times. The gene calls are TRBV5-4 and TRBJ1-1; D remains unclear. Germline V lookup: CDR1 SGHNT, CDR2 YYREEE (reference sequence). The CDR3 totals 13 residues. V was clipped by 7 bases and J by 6 bases, with 16 bases between them. CDR3 in DNA: TGTGCCAGCCGGATAGGTGGGCGGGCTGAAGCTTTCTTT. This gives the protein CASRIGGRAEAFF.

This clone was found a few times. The gene calls are TRBV5-1 and TRBJ1-2, with D unresolved. V was clipped by 3 bases and J by 4 bases, with 7 bases between them. Germline V gene sequence: CDR1 SGHRS, CDR2 YFSETQ. The CDR3 runs 12 residues. The CDR3 is CASSSGLYGYTF. CDR3 coding DNA: TGCGCCAGCAGCTCCGGGCTCTATGGCTACACCTTC.

This clone appeared a few times. The J gene is TRBJ2-2, the V gene TRBV28; TRBD1 agrees at 7 bases. Germline V lookup: CDR1 MDHEN, CDR2 SYDVKM. The CDR3 extends over 14 amino acids. V lost 3 bases and J lost 6; bases outside the gene matches: 4. CDR3 nucleotide sequence: TGTGCCAGCAGTTTTTCTGGGACAGCCGGGGAGCTGTTTTTT. It codes for CASSFSGTAGELFF.

The V gene is TRBV28, the J gene TRBJ2-5; 9 nucleotides line up with TRBD1. The V gene end was trimmed by 6 bases and the J gene end by 4 bases; junction bases not matched to a gene: 18. CDR3 length equals 18 residues. Per germline, CDR1 MDHEN and CDR2 SYDVKM. The CDR3 DNA follows: TGTGCCAGCAGGATCCGGGACAGGGCCTTCCGTGGGGGAGAGACCCAGTACTTC. It specifies CASRIRDRAFRGGETQYF.

This clone occurred a few times. The chain employs TRBV12-3 or TRBV12-4 and TRBJ1-1; D ambiguous. This CDR3 is built from 13 residues. Trimming removed 3 bases from V and 1 base from J, with 6 bases in between. The CDR3 coding sequence is TGTGCCAGCAGTTTCTCACAGAACACTGAAGCTTTCTTT. It is translated as CASSFSQNTEAFF.

This clone has a handful of counts. The genes are TRBV12-3 or TRBV12-4 and TRBJ1-6; weak D call: TRBD1 (5 bases). The CDR3 runs 13 residues. Trimming cost V 6 bases and J 9 bases, with 12 bases left between them. The CDR3 sequence is CASRRTGSSPLHF. DNA of the CDR3: TGTGCCAGCAGGCGAACAGGAAGTTCACCCCTCCACTTT.

This rearrangement joins TRBV6-1 to TRBJ2-7; D remains unclear. Germline V lookup: CDR1 MNHNS, CDR2 SASEGT. V was pared by 3 bases and J by 0 bases, with 12 bases between. CDR3 length equals 15 residues. CDR3 protein: CASSDPSVSSYEQYF. CDR3 sequence (DNA): TGTGCCAGCAGTGACCCCTCAGTGAGCTCCTACGAGCAGTACTTC.

V usage is TRBV5-4 and J usage is TRBJ1-1; tentative D call: TRBD1 (5 bases). The CDR3 spans 13 residues. Trimming took 0 bases from V and 3 from J, leaving 6 bases between them. Germline lookup yields CDR1 SGHNT and CDR2 YYREEE (reference sequence). CDR3 residues: CASSLARDTEAFF. The CDR3 DNA follows: TGTGCCAGCAGCTTGGCCAGGGACACTGAAGCTTTCTTT.

This clone was picked up a small number of times. This chain connects TRBV25-1 to TRBJ1-6; a weak D match, TRBD1 (5 bases). The CDR3 has 17 amino acids. Germline CDR1 is MGHDK and CDR2 is SYGVNS. The V and J ends lost 4 bases and 7 bases respectively, with 20 bases between them. In DNA form, the CDR3 reads TGTGCCAGCAGTGTGGCGGGGACTCACGCCGTGAATTCACCCCTCCACTTT. Its translation: CASSVAGTHAVNSPLHF.